This TCR beta chain was obtained from a study of vaccination effects on CD4 cells after COVID-19. Study conclusions and caveats: Clones induced by infection and by vaccine showed marked clonal contraction late after vaccination.

Assay: immunoSEQ multiplex PCR; the TCRdb copy retains only in-frame clones and omits some. Of about 63,000 clones listed, 75% are singletons. This clone occurred once. No antigen is known for it. Germline CDR1 and CDR2: LGHDT and YNNKEL (reference sequence). This CDR3 spans 14 amino acids. Trimming took 5 bases from V and 7 from J; bases not matched to a gene: 10. Viral peptide pools were used in the ViraFEST assay to expand antigen-specific CD4+ T cells, and sequencing came afterward. Cultured cells yielded isolated CD4+ T cells after approximately nine days. People in the vaccine group had not been infected with SARS-CoV-2 before, and their nucleocapsid antibodies were negative. Each culture well received about 2 million PBMC. These cells were then cultured in IMDM with roughly 9 IU/ml IL-2 and roughly 10 ug/ml peptides. The authors exchanged half the medium for IL-2 medium on days 3 and 7.

The chain recombines TRBV3-1 (or the pseudogene TRBV3-2) with TRBJ2-7, with 8 bases fitting TRBD2. This TCR was sampled from a human donor who received a COVID-19 vaccine. This material consisted of CD4+ T cells from PBMCs cultured with HCoV-OC43 spike peptides, taken before COVID-19 vaccination. The subset is: HCoV-OC43 spike overlapping peptide pool stimulation. CDR3 amino acids: CASSGPGGAGEQYV. The CDR3 DNA reads TGTGCCAGCAGCGGGCCCGGGGGGGCTGGAGAGCAGTACGTC.